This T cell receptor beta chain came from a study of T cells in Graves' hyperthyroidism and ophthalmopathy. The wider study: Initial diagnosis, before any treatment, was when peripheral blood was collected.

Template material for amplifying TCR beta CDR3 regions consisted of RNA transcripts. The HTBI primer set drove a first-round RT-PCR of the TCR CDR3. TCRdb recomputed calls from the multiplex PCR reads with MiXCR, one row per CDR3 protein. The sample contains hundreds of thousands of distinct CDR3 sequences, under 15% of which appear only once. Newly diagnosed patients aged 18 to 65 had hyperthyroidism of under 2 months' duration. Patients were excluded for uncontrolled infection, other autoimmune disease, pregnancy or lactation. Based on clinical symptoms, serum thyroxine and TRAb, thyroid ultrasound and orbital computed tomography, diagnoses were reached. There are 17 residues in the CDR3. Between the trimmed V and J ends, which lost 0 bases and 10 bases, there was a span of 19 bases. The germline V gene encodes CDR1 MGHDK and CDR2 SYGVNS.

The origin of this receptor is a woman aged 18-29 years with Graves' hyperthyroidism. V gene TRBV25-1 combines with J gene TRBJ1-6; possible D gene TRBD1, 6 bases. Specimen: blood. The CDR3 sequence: CASSEYEGRGGESPLHF. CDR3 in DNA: TGTGCCAGCAGTGAATACGAGGGGAGGGGGGGGGAGTCACCCCTCCACTTT.